There are a few counts of the clone carrying this TCR beta chain. The germline V gene has CDR1 SEHNR and CDR2 FQNEAQ (reference sequence). CDR3 length: 13 residues. V lost 10 bases and J lost 0, with 12 bases in between. The data belong to a study of blood T cell repertoires in COVID-19. Study overall: Acute-phase and convalescent COVID-19 samples originated in the United States, Italy and Spain. PBMCs, B-cell-depleted T cells, or T cells provided the cDNA or gDNA that made up the material.

Under the authors' procedure: Reference gene primers were amplified, and this amplification served to estimate nucleated cell counts. The protocol was immunoSEQ multiplex PCR, while the TCRdb copy is restricted to in-frame clones and leaves out a portion. D and trimming were read from the DNA, whereas the V and J calls and clone size are those reported in that table. Of 85,000 to 130,000 clones detected, roughly 84% appear once; the ten largest clones hold about 27%. The TCR comes from a man in his sixties with acute or convalescent COVID-19. Material: peripheral blood. The rearrangement uses TRBV7-9 and TRBJ1-1; the D gene is possibly TRBD1 (6 bases). CDR3 DNA sequence: TGTGCCACAGGGGAGCGGATGAACACTGAAGCTTTCTTT. This encodes CATGERMNTEAFF.